Sequencing of this T cell receptor (beta chain) was carried out in a study of beta chain features in type 1 diabetes (dated by TCRdb to 2016 to 2019). Concerning the study at large: No differences in mean age, gender distribution, total cell number or subset yield were found between patients and healthy donors. A total of 100 million to 110 million sorted cells were examined across all samples, and a strong correlation was observed between cell number per subset and RNA yield. In the study, TCRB repertoires of sorted circulating CD4+ T cell subsets from recently diagnosed type 1 diabetes patients were compared with those of matched healthy donors. Whereas all 30 or so donors provided naive and central memory subsets, regulatory and stem cell-like memory subsets were isolated from just 8 patients and about 8 healthy donors. General study outcomes and caveats: HLA sub-analyses involved small numbers of individuals, so any influence of HLA type on TCRB rearrangement remained unresolved. Type 1 diabetes patients showed a moderate but significant shortening of TCRB CDR3 length in all four CD4+ subsets. Because cDNA rather than genomic DNA was sequenced, highly expressing activated cells could have been over-represented, although no difference in activation and CD3 levels was found between groups. Naive, central memory and regulatory TCRB repertoires appeared to be more similar among patients than among healthy donors. PCR may preferentially amplify shorter templates, but because patient and control samples were amplified and corrected together, any resulting skew would affect both groups equally. At VDJ recombination sites, patients with type 1 diabetes made fewer insertions and deleted more nucleotides, a pattern implying thymic rearrangement abnormalities.

The entire amount of isolated RNA was reverse transcribed using the High Capacity cDNA Reverse Transcription Kit, so the sequenced TCRB transcripts were expressed ones. Naive, central memory and regulatory T cell samples underwent deep immunoSEQ sequencing, averaging approximately 3.5 million total reads per sample. After sorted cells were lysed in RLT buffer, RNA was extracted with DNase-treated RNeasy Micro or Mini kits, with the choice depending on cell number. Each cell subset was processed on its own to prevent cross-contamination, while patient and healthy donor samples were processed together. The immunoSEQ multiplex PCR was used to amplify TCRB sequences from cDNA, yielding 87-bp fragments that span the CDR3 region. The amplicons were sequenced using the Illumina HiSeq platform. Processing in the source paper ran as follows. Synthetic template baselines were used to correct PCR bias computationally, reads within Hamming distance 2 were collapsed together, and singletons that could not be merged were discarded. Reads were aligned against IMGT to assign V, D and J genes, CDR3 length and insertions or deletions at six rearrangement sites. Within each subset, clonotype counts were normalized to sorted cell number, after which true diversity and Gini coefficients were computed with the tcR R package. The overlap coefficient, calculated on TCRB nucleotide sequences, was used to measure repertoire sharing. Out-of-frame TCRB sequences from naive cells were analyzed to stand in for the pre-selection repertoire. Drawn from immuneACCESS, this table holds only the in-frame rearrangements with V and J called that TCRdb kept. Clones are partly lost; checked studies trace under half to an unresolved V gene and leave the rest unexplained. V and J calls and clone size are copied from that table; D and trimming were computed from the DNA. This sample comprises 860,000 or so clones, 15% to 20% of them detected only once. The ten largest clones add up to roughly 0.025% of the sample.

From each donor, a single peripheral blood sample of 95 to 150 mL on average was drawn into heparinised tubes. A BD FACSAria II was used to sort naive, central memory, regulatory and stem cell-like memory CD4+ T cells with a panel that included CD45RO, CCR7, CD25, CD127, CD95 and CD27. All sorted populations exceeded 95% purity. PBMCs were isolated right away by Lymphoprep density gradient centrifugation and were stained directly, without culture. To minimize batch effects, samples were stained and sorted in pairs, one healthy donor with one patient per experiment. This clone was seen a handful of times. Its recognized antigen is unknown. No clone much larger than this one lies a single base away; base qualities are absent. The source of this sequence is a woman aged 18-35 years in good health. The sequencing input was naive CD4+ T cells from blood. The cell subset or site label of this sample denotes: true naive CD4+ T cells.

CDR3 loop: CASSGFRTGLFYGYTF. The base sequence is TGCGCCAGCAGCGGGTTCAGGACAGGGCTTTTCTATGGCTACACCTTC. This chain joins TRBV4-1 to TRBJ1-2; TRBD1 fits 8 bases in the junction. Trimming takes 5 bases off V and 4 bases off J; junction bases not matched to a gene: 12. The germline V gene sets CDR1 to MGHRA and CDR2 to YSYEKL. From the cysteine through the phenylalanine, the CDR3 covers 16 amino acids. Left in the record is the CDR3 DNA by itself, 48 bases read in frame from the first base.